This TCR beta chain is drawn from a study of CXCR3-negative and CXCR3-positive naive CD8 T cells. Study summary: About 140 million TRB reads were obtained in total, which works out to about 1.5 +/- 0.3 million per library. The study's findings and limits: Similar TRBV-TRBJ gene usage was seen in naive CXCR3-negative and CXCR3-positive cells, but not in memory cells. Diversity ran similarly high across both naive subsets but far lower in memory CD8+ cells. The level of CXCR3 expression partially decreased after cryopreservation; the majority of assays used fresh PBMCs.

This CDR3 has 16 residues. Germline-derived CDR1 and CDR2 are LNHNV and YYDKDF (reference sequence). The study made its TRB cDNA libraries by 5' RACE, adding UMI labels. TCRdb reprocessed the 5' RACE reads and keeps a single row for each CDR3 protein, giving no DNA. This table lists some 41,000 distinct CDR3 sequences. Remarks on this clonotype: Its antigen is currently unknown.

The chain is built from TRBV15 and TRBJ2-7; there is no DNA to check the TCRdb D call of TRBD2. The clonotype comes from a human donor in good health. Some clones in this sample may be carry-over from other donors' samples. Input material: memory CD8+ T cells from blood. CDR3: CATSRDSSGGLGEQYF.